This T cell receptor (beta chain) was retrieved from a study of blood T cell repertoires in COVID-19. Study-level information: Donors in the United States, Italy and Spain gave samples during acute or convalescent COVID-19. PBMCs, B-cell-depleted T cells, or T cells provided the cDNA or gDNA that made up the material.

Methods used by the authors: The authors estimated nucleated cell counts from reference gene primer amplification. Only in-frame clones appear in the TCRdb table, and some are missing; sequencing was by immunoSEQ multiplex PCR. D and trimming come from the DNA, and the V and J calls and clone size come from that table. This table has 200,000 to 250,000 clones, around 80% appearing once. The CDR3 sequence is 13 residues long. V was shortened by 7 bases and J by 10 bases, with 19 bases between the two germline ends. CDR1 and CDR2 (germline): MNHEY, SMNVEV (reference sequence). The clonotype comes from a man aged 45-60 years with active or convalescent COVID-19. The chain has TRBV27 and TRBJ1-1; tentative D call: TRBD1 (5 bases). The sample consisted of peripheral blood. CDR3 bases: TGTGCCAGCACCTCCGCGGGGGAGGTCTTAGCTTTCTTT. This encodes CASTSAGEVLAFF.